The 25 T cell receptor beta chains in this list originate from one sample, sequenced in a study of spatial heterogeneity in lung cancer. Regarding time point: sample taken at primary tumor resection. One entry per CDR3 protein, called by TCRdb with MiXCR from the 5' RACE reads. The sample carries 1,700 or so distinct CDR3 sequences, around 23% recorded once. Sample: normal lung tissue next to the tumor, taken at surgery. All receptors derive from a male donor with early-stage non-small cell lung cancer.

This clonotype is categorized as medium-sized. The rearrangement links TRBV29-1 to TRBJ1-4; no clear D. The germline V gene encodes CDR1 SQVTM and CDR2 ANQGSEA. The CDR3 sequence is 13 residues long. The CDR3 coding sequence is TGCAGTGTTACCCTGGGCTCTAATGAAAAACTGTTTTTT. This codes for CSVTLGSNEKLFF.

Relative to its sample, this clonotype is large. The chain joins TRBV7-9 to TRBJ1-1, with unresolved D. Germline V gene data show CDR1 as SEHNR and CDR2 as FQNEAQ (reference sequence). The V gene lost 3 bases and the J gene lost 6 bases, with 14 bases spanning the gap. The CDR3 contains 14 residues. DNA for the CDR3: TGTGCCAGCAGCTTCGGAGGTGGGTCCGCTGAAGCTTTCTTT. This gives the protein CASSFGGGSAEAFF.

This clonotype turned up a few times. The CDR3 nucleotides read TGTGCCAGCAGTGGGGACTTCACAGATACGCAGTATTTT. Amino acids: CASSGDFTDTQYF. The chain combines TRBV5-4 with TRBJ2-3, with D maybe TRBD2 (6 bases). The CDR3 length is 13 residues. CDR1 is SGHNT, CDR2 YYREEE, per germline (reference sequence). The V gene lost 5 bases and the J gene lost 2 bases, with 9 bases spanning the gap.

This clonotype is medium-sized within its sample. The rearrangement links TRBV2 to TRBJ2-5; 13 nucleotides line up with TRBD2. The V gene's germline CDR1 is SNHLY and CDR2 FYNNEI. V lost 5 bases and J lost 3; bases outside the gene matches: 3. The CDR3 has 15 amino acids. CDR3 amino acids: CASSPGTSGEETQYF. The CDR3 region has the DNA TGTGCCAGCAGTCCCGGGACTAGCGGGGAAGAGACCCAGTACTTC.

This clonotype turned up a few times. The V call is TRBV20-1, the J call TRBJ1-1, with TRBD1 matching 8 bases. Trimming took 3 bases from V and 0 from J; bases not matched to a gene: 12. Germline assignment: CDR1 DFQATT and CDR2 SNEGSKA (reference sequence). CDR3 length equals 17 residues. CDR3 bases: TGCAGTGCTAGTCCCCGGACAGGGAACTTAATGAACACTGAAGCTTTCTTT. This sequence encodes CSASPRTGNLMNTEAFF.

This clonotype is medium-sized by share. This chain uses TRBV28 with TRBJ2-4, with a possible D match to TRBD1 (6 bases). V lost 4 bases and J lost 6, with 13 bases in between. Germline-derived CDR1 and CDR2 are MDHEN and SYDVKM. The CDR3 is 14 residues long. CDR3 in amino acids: CASSYRDRGNIQYF. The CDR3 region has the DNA TGTGCCAGCAGTTACAGGGATAGGGGAAACATTCAGTACTTC.

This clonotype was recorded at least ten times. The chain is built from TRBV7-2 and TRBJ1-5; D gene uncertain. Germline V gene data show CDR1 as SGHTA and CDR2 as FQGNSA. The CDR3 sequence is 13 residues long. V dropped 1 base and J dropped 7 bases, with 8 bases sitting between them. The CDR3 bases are TGTGCCAGCAGCTTAGACTACAAGCAGCCCCAGCATTTT. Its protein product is CASSLDYKQPQHF.

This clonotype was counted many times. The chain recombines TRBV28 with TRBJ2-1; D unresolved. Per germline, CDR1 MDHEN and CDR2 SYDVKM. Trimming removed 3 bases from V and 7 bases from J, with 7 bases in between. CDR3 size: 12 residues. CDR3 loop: CASSLEGNEQFF. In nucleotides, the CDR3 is TGTGCCAGCAGTTTGGAAGGTAATGAGCAGTTCTTC.

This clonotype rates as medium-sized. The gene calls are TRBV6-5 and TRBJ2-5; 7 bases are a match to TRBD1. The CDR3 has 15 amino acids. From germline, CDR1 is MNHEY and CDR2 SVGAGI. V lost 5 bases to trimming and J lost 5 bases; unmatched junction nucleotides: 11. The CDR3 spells CASSATTGPWETQYF. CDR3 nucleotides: TGTGCCAGCAGTGCCACGACAGGGCCGTGGGAGACCCAGTACTTC.

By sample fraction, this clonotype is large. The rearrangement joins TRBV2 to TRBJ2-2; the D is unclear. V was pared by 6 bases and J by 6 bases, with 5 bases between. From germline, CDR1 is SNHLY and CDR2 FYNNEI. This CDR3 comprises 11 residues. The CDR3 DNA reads TGTGCCAGCAGGGGCCCCGGGGAGCTGTTTTTT. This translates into CASRGPGELFF.

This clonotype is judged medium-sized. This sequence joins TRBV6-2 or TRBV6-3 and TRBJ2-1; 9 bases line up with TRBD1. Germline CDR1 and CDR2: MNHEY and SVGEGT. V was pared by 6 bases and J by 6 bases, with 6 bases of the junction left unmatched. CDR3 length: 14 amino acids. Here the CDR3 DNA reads TGTGCCAGCAGGCCGGGACAGGGATTCAATGAGCAGTTCTTC. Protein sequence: CASRPGQGFNEQFF.

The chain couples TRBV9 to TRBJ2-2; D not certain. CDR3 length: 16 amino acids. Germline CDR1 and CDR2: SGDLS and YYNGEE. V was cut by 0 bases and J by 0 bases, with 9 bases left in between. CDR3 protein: CASSVDSGPNTGELFF. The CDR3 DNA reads TGTGCCAGCAGCGTAGATTCCGGGCCGAACACCGGGGAGCTGTTTTTT. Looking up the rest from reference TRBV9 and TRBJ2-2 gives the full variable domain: DSGVTQTPKHLITATGQRVTLRCSPRSGDLSVYWYQQSLDQGLQFLIQYYNGEERAKGNILERFSAQQFPDLHSELNLSSLELGDSALYFCASSVDSGPNTGELFFGEGSRLTVL.

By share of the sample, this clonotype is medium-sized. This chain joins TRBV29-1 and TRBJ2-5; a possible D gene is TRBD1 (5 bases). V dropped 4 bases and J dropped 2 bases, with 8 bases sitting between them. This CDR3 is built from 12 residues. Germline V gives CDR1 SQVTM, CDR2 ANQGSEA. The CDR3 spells CSVVRQQETQYF. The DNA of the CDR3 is TGCAGCGTTGTCCGACAGCAAGAGACCCAGTACTTC.

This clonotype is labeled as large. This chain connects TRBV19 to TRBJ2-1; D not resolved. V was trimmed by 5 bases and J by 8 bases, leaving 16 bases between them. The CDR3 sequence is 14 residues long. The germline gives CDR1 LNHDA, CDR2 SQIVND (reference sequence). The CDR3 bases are TGTGCCAGTAGTTTAAATCGCCTGGGCCATGAGCAGTTCTTC. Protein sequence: CASSLNRLGHEQFF.

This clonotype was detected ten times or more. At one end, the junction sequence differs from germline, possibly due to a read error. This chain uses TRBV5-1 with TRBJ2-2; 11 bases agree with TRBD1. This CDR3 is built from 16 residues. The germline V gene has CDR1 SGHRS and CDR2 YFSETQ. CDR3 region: CASSLRTGGDTGEPFF. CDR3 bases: TGCGCCAGCAGCTTGAGGACAGGGGGCGACACCGGGGAGCCGTTTTTT.

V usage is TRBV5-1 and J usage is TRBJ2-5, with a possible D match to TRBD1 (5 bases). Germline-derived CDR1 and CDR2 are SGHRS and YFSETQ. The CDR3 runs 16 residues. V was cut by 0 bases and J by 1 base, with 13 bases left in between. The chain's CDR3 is CASSLVAGIPQETQYF. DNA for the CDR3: TGCGCCAGCAGCTTGGTGGCAGGGATTCCCCAAGAGACCCAGTACTTC.

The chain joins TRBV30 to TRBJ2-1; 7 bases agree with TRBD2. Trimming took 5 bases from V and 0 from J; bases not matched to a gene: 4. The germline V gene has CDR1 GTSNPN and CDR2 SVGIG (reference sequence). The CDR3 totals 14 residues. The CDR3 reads CAWDRLASYNEQFF. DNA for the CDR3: TGTGCCTGGGACAGACTAGCCTCCTACAATGAGCAGTTCTTC.

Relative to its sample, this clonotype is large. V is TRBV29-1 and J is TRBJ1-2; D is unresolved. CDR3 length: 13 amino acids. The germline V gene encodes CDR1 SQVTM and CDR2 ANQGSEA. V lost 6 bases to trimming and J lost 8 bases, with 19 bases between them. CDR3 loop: CSVISSGVGGYTF. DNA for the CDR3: TGCAGCGTAATCTCCTCCGGGGTCGGCGGCTACACCTTC.

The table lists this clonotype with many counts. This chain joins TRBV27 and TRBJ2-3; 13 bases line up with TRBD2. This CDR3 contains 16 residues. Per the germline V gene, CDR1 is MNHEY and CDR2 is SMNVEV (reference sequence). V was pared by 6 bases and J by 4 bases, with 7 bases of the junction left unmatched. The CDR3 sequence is CASSRILAGGADTQYF. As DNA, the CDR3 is TGTGCCAGCAGCCGGATACTAGCGGGGGGGGCAGATACGCAGTATTTT.

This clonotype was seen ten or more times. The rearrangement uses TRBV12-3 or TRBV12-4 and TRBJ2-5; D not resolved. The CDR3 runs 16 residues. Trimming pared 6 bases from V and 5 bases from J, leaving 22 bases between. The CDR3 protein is CASSLGGRKVEETQYF. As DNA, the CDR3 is TGTGCCAGCAGCCTTGGTGGTCGGAAAGTGGAGGAGACCCAGTACTTC.

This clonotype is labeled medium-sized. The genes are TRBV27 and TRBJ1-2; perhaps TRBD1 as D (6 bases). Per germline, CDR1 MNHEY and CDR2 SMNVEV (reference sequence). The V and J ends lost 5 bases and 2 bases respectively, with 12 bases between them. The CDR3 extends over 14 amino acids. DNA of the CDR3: TGTGCCAGCAGTCTACAGGGAGGGAACTATGGCTACACCTTC. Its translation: CASSLQGGNYGYTF.

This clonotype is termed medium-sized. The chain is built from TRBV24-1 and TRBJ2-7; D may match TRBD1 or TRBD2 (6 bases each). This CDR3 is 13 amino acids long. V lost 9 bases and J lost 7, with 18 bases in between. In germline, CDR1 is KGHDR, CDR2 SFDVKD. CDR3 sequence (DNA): TGTGCCACCCAGGAGGGGGGACTGGGAGAGCAGTACTTC. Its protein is CATQEGGLGEQYF.

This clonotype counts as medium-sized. CDR3 coding DNA: TGCGCCAGCAATAGGGGGACAGGCAGCCGTGAAGCTTTCTTT. It is translated as CASNRGTGSREAFF. V and J are TRBV5-1 and TRBJ1-1; the match to TRBD1 covers 8 bases. The germline V gene encodes CDR1 SGHRS and CDR2 YFSETQ. V shed 6 bases and J 7 bases; nucleotides not matched to a gene: 11. This CDR3 has 14 amino acids.

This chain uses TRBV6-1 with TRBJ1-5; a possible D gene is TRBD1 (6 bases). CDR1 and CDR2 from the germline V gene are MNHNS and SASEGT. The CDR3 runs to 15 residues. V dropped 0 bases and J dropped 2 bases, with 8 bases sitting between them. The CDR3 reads CASSEAGAGNQPQHF. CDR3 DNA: TGTGCCAGCAGTGAAGCGGGGGCCGGCAATCAGCCCCAGCATTTT.

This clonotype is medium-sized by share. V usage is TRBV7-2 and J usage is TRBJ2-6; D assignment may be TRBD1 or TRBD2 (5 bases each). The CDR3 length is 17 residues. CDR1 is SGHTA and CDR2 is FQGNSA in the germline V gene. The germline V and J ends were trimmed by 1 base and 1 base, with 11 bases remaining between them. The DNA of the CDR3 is TGTGCCAGCAGCTTAGGGGGGTCTAAGTCTGGGGCCAACGTCCTGACTTTC. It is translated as CASSLGGSKSGANVLTF.